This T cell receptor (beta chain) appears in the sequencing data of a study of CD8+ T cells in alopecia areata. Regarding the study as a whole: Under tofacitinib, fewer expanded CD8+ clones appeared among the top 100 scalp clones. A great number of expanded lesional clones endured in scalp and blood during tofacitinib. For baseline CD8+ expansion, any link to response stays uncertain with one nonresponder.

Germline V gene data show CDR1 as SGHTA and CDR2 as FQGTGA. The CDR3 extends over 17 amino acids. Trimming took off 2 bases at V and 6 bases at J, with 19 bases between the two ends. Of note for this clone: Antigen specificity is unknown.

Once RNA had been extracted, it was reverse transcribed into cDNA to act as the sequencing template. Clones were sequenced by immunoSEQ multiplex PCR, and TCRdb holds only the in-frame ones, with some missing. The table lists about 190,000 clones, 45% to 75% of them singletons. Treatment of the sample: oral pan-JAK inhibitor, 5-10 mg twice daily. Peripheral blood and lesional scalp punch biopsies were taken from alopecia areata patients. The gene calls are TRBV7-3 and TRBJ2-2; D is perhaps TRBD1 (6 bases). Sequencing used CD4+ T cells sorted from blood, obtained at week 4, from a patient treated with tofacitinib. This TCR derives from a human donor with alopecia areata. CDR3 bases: TGTGCCAGCAGCTTACTACCCCCCCAACAGGGCCCCGGGGAGCTGTTTTTT. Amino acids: CASSLLPPQQGPGELFF.